This is a list of T cell receptor beta chains from one sample in a study of CD8 T cells in ankylosing spondylitis. TCRdb ran MiXCR on the 5' RACE reads and lists one entry per CDR3 protein. In the table there are roughly 230,000 distinct CDR3 sequences, over 9.5% of which are singletons. The sequenced sample was blood, either unsorted or a sorted T cell fraction (not recorded which). The receptors were sampled from a male donor with ankylosing spondylitis or in good health (not recorded which). CDR3s include the opening cysteine and the closing phenylalanine or tryptophan. The order of the fields is clone size, V gene, D gene, J gene, CDR3 protein, CDR3 DNA. A D gene is named only where the DNA matches it firmly. The size field is filled for only some rows; it gives once, few, many or a size class.

many	TRBV7-9	NA	TRBJ1-2	CASNLSEDYGYTF	TGTGCCAGCAATCTCTCCGAGGATTATGGCTACACCTTC
many	TRBV27	NA	TRBJ1-1	CASSLRQGRMNTEAFF	TGTGCCAGCAGTTTACGCCAGGGGCGGATGAACACTGAAGCTTTCTTT
many	TRBV6-1	NA	TRBJ2-7	CASRQGSLDEQYF	TGTGCCAGTCGCCAGGGAAGTCTGGACGAGCAGTACTTC
many	TRBV12-3/TRBV12-4	NA	TRBJ2-4	CASSLLGGSPIAKNIQYF	TGTGCCAGCAGCCTACTAGGGGGATCTCCCATAGCCAAAAACATTCAGTACTTC
many	TRBV5-1	NA	TRBJ1-4	CASSMGRRDEKLFF	TGCGCCAGCAGCATGGGACGGCGGGATGAAAAACTGTTTTTT
many	TRBV10-3	NA	TRBJ2-7	CAISEVSYEQYF	TGTGCCATCAGTGAGGTCAGCTACGAGCAGTACTTC
many	TRBV5-6	NA	TRBJ1-1	CASSLVDSLRAFF	TGTGCCAGCAGCTTGGTCGACAGCCTCCGAGCTTTCTTT
NA	TRBV5-1	NA	TRBJ1-5	CASSPRGDYNQPQHF	TGCGCCAGCAGTCCTAGGGGGGATTACAATCAGCCCCAGCATTTT
many	TRBV6-5	NA	TRBJ1-2	CASSYEGRSYGYTF	TGTGCCAGCAGTTACGAGGGCAGGTCCTATGGCTACACCTTC
NA	TRBV23-1	TRBD2	TRBJ2-4	CASSYLGTSVAKNIQYF	TGCGCCAGCAGTTACCTGGGGACTAGCGTAGCCAAAAACATTCAGTACTTC
many	TRBV29-1	TRBD2	TRBJ2-3	CSVELAGSTDTQYF	TGCAGCGTTGAACTAGCGGGGAGCACAGATACGCAGTATTTT
many	TRBV29-1	NA	TRBJ1-2	CSVGGGSQDYGYTF	TGCAGCGTTGGGGGGGGCAGCCAGGACTATGGCTACACCTTC